This entry describes one T cell receptor (beta chain). Its cognate antigen has yet to be identified. No per-base quality is available; no much larger clone lies one base away. This specimen includes other DNA sequences encoding the same CDR3. Using the deep immunoSEQ assay, multiplex PCR amplified TCR CDR3 regions from genomic DNA. Genomic DNA extracted from each cell subset was distributed evenly over all wells of several immunoSEQ 96-well plates, and each plate served as one replicate. For sorted subsets, about 0.2 ug genomic DNA, equal to about 30,000 T cell genomes, was loaded into each replicate PCR. The purified libraries were quantified using a Qubit 3.0 fluorometer, sized with a Bioanalyzer 2100, and then quantified again using the KAPA Library Quantification kit. Every immunoSEQ 96-well plate was sequenced on a separate single-read 150-cycle Illumina NextSeq 550 flow cell. Processing in the source paper ran as follows. Because only junctional sequences without quality scores were contained in the immunoSEQ output, filtering matching that applied to full-length reads could not be performed. Sequences were annotated with PyIR, a Python wrapper for IgBLAST v1.9, and V/J genes and CDR3 were assigned using IMGT germline references. Any read was removed if the V/J assignment was weak (E-value above 1e-6), the CDR3 was missing, or the read contained stop codons, out-of-frame junctions, or ambiguous translated residues. V3J clonotypes were defined as sequences sharing an identical inferred V gene, J gene, and CDR3 amino acid sequence. To compute the percentage overlap between repertoires, the number of shared unique clonotypes was divided by the size of the smaller repertoire. Three approaches were used to assess repertoire richness: RTK rarefaction, the Chao1 estimator, and Recon v2.1 estimates of unobserved clonotypes. Generation probabilities for all TCRbeta clonotypes obtained by the gDNA method from four donors were computed using OLGA. The table was pulled from immuneACCESS by TCRdb, which kept in-frame rearrangements only. Such tables lose some clones; where checked, under half of the loss comes from unresolved V genes, and the rest has no known cause. V and J calls and clone size come straight from that table; D and trimming were deduced from the DNA. This sample comprises roughly 2.6 million clones, around nine tenths of them detected only once. The ten top clones hold 0.13% to 0.15% of the sample.

These data come from a study of shared clonotypes between healthy human individuals (dated by TCRdb to about 2020). General notes on the study: The cohort comprised a couple of women and a few men aged 18 to 49 years. For each donor, CD4 naive and CD4 memory were each run on three plates, CD8 naive on two plates, and CD8 memory on one plate. The study deeply sequenced blood TCR repertoires of five healthy adults to estimate repertoire size and the extent of clonotype sharing between individuals. To increase sequencing depth and limit assay-specific biases, different laboratories used diverse techniques to prepare libraries and sequence TCR repertoires. Each donor's leukapheresis produced roughly between roughly 0.94 and 9.5 billion PBMCs.

Trimming removed 5 bases from V and 1 base from J, leaving 2 bases between the germline ends. From the cysteine up to the phenylalanine, the CDR3 has a length of 11 residues. The DNA shown is the 33-base CDR3, in frame from base 1. CDR1 and CDR2, looked up from the germline V gene, are SGHTA and FQGNSA. The research as a whole found: Sampling was restricted to blood, and TCR repertoires in tissues likely differ from the TCR repertoires found in blood. The genetic and exposure-history diversity represented was limited by the small number of donors. Naive subsets generally had larger estimated clonotype richness than memory subsets did. Even with the large sequencing depth, rarefaction of the sorted-subset datasets indicated that sequencing was incomplete. Compared with non-shared clonotypes, the clonotypes found in all four sorted-subset donors had higher generation probabilities. About 5% of naive CD4, around 3.6% of naive CD8, 2.3% of memory CD4, and 0.35% to 0.5% of memory CD8 clonotypes were shared across a few donors. Pairwise subsampling indicated that sequencing depth was expected to affect the degree of clonotype sharing among donors.

Donors were healthy HIV-negative adults with no recently reported acute infections or vaccinations. Only Caucasian adults living in Nashville, Tennessee, USA were represented among the donors. CD4+ T cells were enriched by magnetic negative selection; naive cells were then positively selected on CD45RA, and the negative fraction formed the memory subset. Blood was obtained by leukapheresis, after which PBMCs were separated by Ficoll-Histopaque density gradient centrifugation and cryopreserved in liquid nitrogen vapor phase. Analytical flow cytometry was used to check the purity and quantity of each magnetically sorted T cell population. Genomic DNA was isolated from each sorted fraction and quantified by UV absorbance on a Nanodrop 2000c.

The sequencing sample was made of naive CD4+ T cells sorted from blood. Read against the paper, the sample's cell subset or site label means: CD45RA+ positively selected. Rearrangement joined TRBV7-2 to TRBJ2-5, with the D gene uncertain. The TCR sequence derives from a man aged 18 to 29 in good health. The CDR3 reads CASSAQETQYF. DNA sequence: TGTGCCAGCAGCGCCCAAGAGACCCAGTACTTC.